This TCR beta chain was sequenced in a study of blood T cell repertoires in COVID-19. Study overall: From the United States, Italy and Spain came samples of acute and convalescent COVID-19. T cells, B-cell-depleted T cells, or PBMCs provided the cDNA or gDNA that served as material.

Generated by immunoSEQ multiplex PCR, the TCRdb table keeps only in-frame clones and is missing some. Among approximately 330,000 clones listed, roughly 89% were seen once. V gave up 2 bases and J gave up 0 bases; unmatched junction bases: 9. CDR3 length: 18 residues. The germline V gene encodes CDR1 SGHRS and CDR2 YFSETQ. The sample was PBMCs or T cells enriched from blood (not recorded which). The TCR comes from a woman aged 25 to 39 who had recovered from COVID-19. The J gene is TRBJ2-3, the V gene TRBV5-1, with 10 bases matching TRBD2. CDR3 nucleotides: TGCGCCAGCAGCTTCCAAGGTAGCGGGAGGTGGAGCACAGATACGCAGTATTTT. Residues: CASSFQGSGRWSTDTQYF. The complete variable domain, with remaining parts taken from reference TRBV5-1 and TRBJ2-3, reads KAGVTQTPRYLIKTRGQQVTLSCSPISGHRSVSWYQQTPGQGLQFLFEYFSETQRNKGNFPGRFSGRQFSNSRSEMNVSTLELGDSALYLCASSFQGSGRWSTDTQYFGPGTRLTVL.